These 26 T cell receptor beta chains came from one sample sequenced in a study of CD8 T cells in Susac syndrome. RNA amounts of roughly 0.5 to 1 ug underwent reverse transcription with random hexamers. TCRdb processed the immunoSEQ multiplex PCR reads anew with MiXCR; each CDR3 protein has one entry. The sample has a few hundred thousand distinct CDR3 sequences; approximately 92% are singletons. Specimen: CD4+ T cells from PBMCs. The receptors were gathered from a human donor with multiple sclerosis.

This chain connects TRBV15 to TRBJ1-1; D possibly corresponds to TRBD1 (6 bases). CDR1 is LNHNV and CDR2 is YYDKDF in the germline V gene (reference sequence). CDR3 length: 15 amino acids. V lost 3 bases and J lost 5, with 16 bases in between. CDR3 sequence: CATSRNREGGTEAFF. The CDR3 bases are TGTGCCACCAGCAGGAACAGGGAGGGCGGAACTGAAGCTTTCTTT. The full variable domain, rest sourced from reference TRBV15 and TRBJ1-1, is DAMVIQNPRYQVTQFGKPVTLSCSQTLNHNVMYWYQQKSSQAPKLLFHYYDKDFNNEADTPDNFQSRRPNTSFCFLDIRSPGLGDTAMYLCATSRNREGGTEAFFGQGTRLTVV.

The rearrangement links TRBV2 to TRBJ2-4; 9 nucleotides match TRBD1. This CDR3 comprises 17 residues. J was trimmed by 1 base and V by 6 bases; bases with no gene match: 10. Germline V CDR1 and CDR2: SNHLY, FYNNEI. CDR3 protein: CASRKGQGQDAKNIQYF. The CDR3 region has the DNA TGTGCCAGCAGGAAGGGACAGGGACAGGACGCCAAAAACATTCAGTACTTC.

For this clonotype: One end of the junction does not line up with germline, which may come from a read error. As DNA, the CDR3 is TGTGCCATCGGGACAGGCCCTAAAGAAAAACTGTTTTTT. Translated: CAIGTGPKEKLFF. The V gene is TRBV6-5, the J gene TRBJ1-4; 8 bases are a match to TRBD1. In germline, CDR1 is MNHEY, CDR2 SVGAGI. The CDR3 is 13 amino acids.

The chain employs TRBV29-1 and TRBJ2-4; TRBD1 matches 8 bases. The junction had 7 bases not matched to a gene; V was cut back by 4 bases and J by 5 bases. The CDR3 sequence is 14 residues long. Germline V CDR1 and CDR2: SQVTM, ANQGSEA. In DNA, the CDR3 is TGCAGCGTTGCCCGGACAGGGAGTCAAAACATTCAGTACTTC. Translation gives CSVARTGSQNIQYF. The variable domain in full, with the rest retrieved from reference TRBV29-1 and TRBJ2-4, is SAVISQKPSRDICQRGTSLTIQCQVDSQVTMMFWYRQQPGQSLTLIATANQGSEATYESGFVIDKFPISRPNLTFSTLTVSNMSPEDSSIYLCSVARTGSQNIQYFGAGTRLSVL.

The chain is built from TRBV19 and TRBJ2-2, with D unresolved. The CDR3 runs 14 residues. Germline CDR1 is LNHDA and CDR2 is SQIVND (reference sequence). V was trimmed by 3 bases and J by 1 base, leaving 6 bases between them. The CDR3 is CASSITGNTGELFF. As DNA, the CDR3 is TGTGCCAGTAGTATCACGGGGAACACCGGGGAGCTGTTTTTT.

The chain joins TRBV4-1 to TRBJ1-2, with no clear D. The CDR3 runs 15 residues. V gave up 0 bases and J gave up 7 bases, with 15 bases separating them. Germline V gene lookup returns CDR1 MGHRA and CDR2 YSYEKL. The CDR3, as DNA: TGCGCCAGCAGCCAAGATTTGACGCAGGTCCTTGGCTACACCTTC. Translation gives CASSQDLTQVLGYTF.

This chain links TRBV20-1 with TRBJ1-1; 8 bases match TRBD1. J gave up 1 base and V 2 bases, and 6 bases lay outside the gene matches. Germline V gives CDR1 DFQATT, CDR2 SNEGSKA (reference sequence). The CDR3 consists of 15 residues. CDR3: CSARWGQASNTEAFF. The CDR3 DNA is TGCAGTGCTAGATGGGGACAGGCCTCGAACACTGAAGCTTTCTTT.

As DNA, the CDR3 is TGTGCCACCGACCTAGCGGGAGGAGAAGATACGCAGTATTTT. Its protein product is CATDLAGGEDTQYF. This chain links TRBV6-1 with TRBJ2-3, with 11 nucleotides matching TRBD2. CDR1 MNHNS and CDR2 SASEGT come from the germline V gene. With V trimmed by 10 bases and J by 5 bases, 8 bases remained unmatched. The CDR3 has 14 residues.

The V gene is TRBV20-1, the J gene TRBJ2-1; 7 nucleotides align to TRBD2. The V and J ends lost 3 bases and 0 bases, in that order; junction bases with no gene match: 8. The germline V gene encodes CDR1 DFQATT and CDR2 SNEGSKA (reference sequence). CDR3 length equals 16 residues. The CDR3 nucleotides are TGCAGTGCTAGTGCCCTAGCGGCAAGCTCCTACAATGAGCAGTTCTTC. It yields the protein CSASALAASSYNEQFF.

The J gene is TRBJ1-2, the V gene TRBV19; D remains unclear. The CDR3 totals 15 residues. Looked up from germline, CDR1 is LNHDA and CDR2 is SQIVND (reference sequence). V was pared by 5 bases and J by 4 bases, with 17 bases between. The CDR3 spells CASSAFPDALYGYTF. For the CDR3, the DNA is TGTGCCAGTAGTGCCTTCCCGGACGCCCTCTATGGCTACACCTTC.

J is TRBJ1-5 and V is TRBV5-6; D perhaps matches TRBD1 (6 bases). The V gene lost 6 bases and the J gene lost 8 bases, with 21 bases spanning the gap. Germline assignment: CDR1 SGHDT and CDR2 YYEEEE. CDR3 size: 15 residues. The CDR3 protein is CASIPCRGNGKPQHF. CDR3 in DNA: TGTGCCAGCATCCCCTGCAGGGGCAACGGGAAGCCCCAGCATTTT.

This clonotype was recorded only once. This CDR3 reads CASGTGGKLFF. In DNA form, the CDR3 reads TGTGCCAGCGGGACAGGGGGAAAACTGTTTTTT. The chain combines TRBV9 with TRBJ1-4; 11 bases are shared with TRBD1. With V trimmed by 7 bases and J by 10 bases, 0 bases remained unmatched. This CDR3 has 11 amino acids. Germline assignment: CDR1 SGDLS and CDR2 YYNGEE.

The chain employs TRBV18 and TRBJ1-5; 11 nucleotides agree with TRBD1. The CDR3 consists of 13 residues. From germline, CDR1 is KGHSH and CDR2 LQKENI. Germline trimming cut 0 bases from V and 16 bases from J; bases unmatched to any gene: 5. The DNA of the CDR3 is TGTGCCAGCTCACCACCACGGACAGGGGGCGATCATTTT. The encoded protein is CASSPPRTGGDHF. The full variable domain, rest sourced from reference TRBV18 and TRBJ1-5, is NAGVMQNPRHLVRRRGQEARLRCSPMKGHSHVYWYRQLPEEGLKFMVYLQKENIIDESGMPKERFSAEFPKEGPSILRIQQVVRGDSAAYFCASSPPRTGGDHFGDGTRLSIL.

The V call is TRBV7-9, the J call TRBJ2-4; D is unresolved. Looked up from germline, CDR1 is SEHNR and CDR2 is FQNEAQ (reference sequence). The CDR3 runs 17 residues. The V gene lost 4 bases and the J gene lost 5 bases, with 21 bases spanning the gap. CDR3 bases: TGTGCCAGCAGCTCCCAAATCTCGGTTGGAGTCCAAAACATTCAGTACTTC. Its translation: CASSSQISVGVQNIQYF.

This rearrangement joins TRBV10-3 to TRBJ1-2; 7 bases fit TRBD1. The CDR3 runs 16 residues. Per the germline V gene, CDR1 is ENHRY and CDR2 is SYGVKD. V gave up 0 bases and J gave up 2 bases; unmatched junction bases: 6. CDR3: CAISESEGQRNYGYTF. The DNA for the CDR3 is TGTGCCATCAGTGAGTCTGAGGGACAGAGAAACTATGGCTACACCTTC.

V usage is TRBV30 and J usage is TRBJ1-2, with TRBD1 identical over 8 bases. The germline gives CDR1 GTSNPN, CDR2 SVGIG (reference sequence). CDR3 length equals 12 residues. Unmatched junction bases numbered 3, after V lost 3 bases and J lost 6 bases. CDR3: CAWSPDRDGYTF. CDR3 sequence (DNA): TGTGCCTGGAGCCCGGACAGGGATGGCTACACCTTC.

The chain combines TRBV3-1 with TRBJ1-6; the match to TRBD1 covers 9 bases. The CDR3 runs to 15 residues. Germline assignment: CDR1 LGHDT and CDR2 YNNKEL (reference sequence). V dropped 4 bases and J dropped 10; count of bases not matched to a gene: 8. The CDR3 loop is CASSPVGQGRSPLHF. Written as DNA, the CDR3 is TGTGCCAGCAGCCCTGTGGGACAGGGAAGGTCACCCCTCCACTTT.

This clonotype has a single count. This chain joins TRBV12-3 or TRBV12-4 and TRBJ2-7; perhaps TRBD2 as D (6 bases). Trimming cost V 6 bases and J 2 bases, with 11 bases left between them. The CDR3 spans 13 residues. The CDR3 bases are TGTGCCAGCAGGCGGGGCCCTGCCTACGAGCAGTACTTC. It is translated as CASRRGPAYEQYF.

V usage is TRBV12-3 or TRBV12-4 and J usage is TRBJ1-2, with a weak D call TRBD1 (5 bases). Trimming removed 7 bases from V and 8 bases from J, with 17 bases in between. This CDR3 contains 13 residues. CDR3 nucleotide sequence: TGTGCCAGCACCGCAGCCAGTTGGGGCGGCTACACCTTC. Translation gives CASTAASWGGYTF.

The CDR3 sequence is CASSLMTSGTTDTQYF. In nucleotides, the CDR3 is TGTGCCAGCAGTCTCATGACAAGCGGGACCACAGATACGCAGTATTTT. V usage is TRBV28 and J usage is TRBJ2-3, with TRBD2 matching over 7 bases. The CDR3 contains 16 residues. Losses at the gene ends were 5 bases for V and 2 bases for J; bases not matched to a gene: 10. CDR1 and CDR2 from the germline V gene are MDHEN and SYDVKM.

The chain carries TRBV5-1 and TRBJ2-5; TRBD1 might be the D (6 bases). The CDR3 contains 14 residues. The V end lost 4 bases, the J end lost 5 bases, and 15 bases lay between the germline ends. The V gene's germline CDR1 is SGHRS and CDR2 YFSETQ. The CDR3 nucleotides read TGCGCCAGCAGCATCCGGGACACGACGGAGACCCAGTACTTC. Protein sequence: CASSIRDTTETQYF.

V gene TRBV11-2 combines with J gene TRBJ2-1, with unresolved D. CDR1 is SGHAT and CDR2 is FQNNGV in the germline V gene. V was shortened by 5 bases and J by 6 bases, with 14 bases between the two germline ends. The CDR3 extends over 14 amino acids. The CDR3 DNA sequence: TGTGCCAGCAGCAACCTTCAGGATCTCAATGAGCAGTTCTTC. Protein sequence: CASSNLQDLNEQFF.

This clonotype was observed a few times. J is TRBJ2-2 and V is TRBV9; D is uncertain. V was cut by 2 bases and J by 1 base, with 3 bases left in between. This CDR3 contains 13 residues. The germline CDR1 and CDR2 sequences are SGDLS and YYNGEE. Here the CDR3 reads CASSVQNTGELFF. The DNA of the CDR3 is TGTGCCAGCAGCGTTCAGAACACCGGGGAGCTGTTTTTT.

The chain couples TRBV30 to TRBJ2-7; perhaps TRBD2 as D (6 bases). Trimming took 5 bases from V and 3 from J, leaving 11 bases between them. There are 12 residues in the CDR3. Germline V gene lookup returns CDR1 GTSNPN and CDR2 SVGIG (reference sequence). The chain's CDR3 is CAWGTHNYEQYV. The CDR3 DNA sequence: TGTGCCTGGGGGACTCACAACTACGAGCAGTACGTC.

The chain recombines TRBV7-3 with TRBJ2-1; D possibly corresponds to TRBD1 (6 bases). The ends were cut back, 1 base at V and 6 bases at J, with 10 bases in the middle. CDR3 length: 14 residues. Germline assignment: CDR1 SGHTA and CDR2 FQGTGA. The CDR3 DNA reads TGTGCCAGCAGCTTAAACAGGGAAAGCAATGAGCAGTTCTTC. Amino acids: CASSLNRESNEQFF.

This clonotype was observed a single time. The J gene is TRBJ2-5, the V gene TRBV9; TRBD2 might be the D (7 bases). V was cut by 0 bases and J by 3 bases, with 15 bases left in between. The CDR3 sequence is 16 residues long. The germline CDR1 and CDR2 sequences are SGDLS and YYNGEE. The CDR3 loop is CASSVVLGGPEETQYF. For the CDR3, the DNA is TGTGCCAGCAGCGTAGTGCTGGGGGGGCCGGAAGAGACCCAGTACTTC.